These 7 T cell receptor beta chains were sequenced from one sample in a study of blood T cell repertoires in COVID-19. Clones were read by immunoSEQ multiplex PCR, and TCRdb kept only the in-frame ones, dropping some. The repertoire includes about 380,000 clones, 70% to 90% of them detected once, and more than 0.95% sits in the top ten. The specimen was peripheral blood. These receptors were collected from a man aged 35-49 years with acute or convalescent COVID-19.

The chain joins TRBV28 to TRBJ2-3; D might be TRBD1 (5 bases). Trimming removed 4 bases at V and 2 bases at J, with 13 bases between. CDR1 is MDHEN and CDR2 is SYDVKM in the germline V gene. This CDR3 is built from 15 residues. The chain's CDR3 is CASSSLQVSTDTQYF. CDR3 in DNA: TGTGCCAGCAGTTCCCTACAGGTCTCCACAGATACGCAGTATTTT.

The CDR3, as DNA: TGTGCCAGCAGCTTAGAGGGGGGGGGCGAAGCTTTCTTT. Translated, it gives CASSLEGGGEAFF. The V gene is TRBV7-8, the J gene TRBJ1-1; maybe TRBD1 (6 bases). The V end was cut by 1 base, the J end by 8 bases, with 11 bases between. Per the germline V gene, CDR1 is SGHVS and CDR2 is FQNEAQ. The CDR3 loop spans 13 amino acids.

This chain links TRBV2 with TRBJ2-7, with 10 bases matching TRBD1. The CDR3 is made up of 15 amino acids. J was trimmed by 7 bases and V by 7 bases; bases with no gene match: 13. Germline-derived CDR1 and CDR2 are SNHLY and FYNNEI. The CDR3 here is CASTKPGQGLREQYF. CDR3 DNA sequence: TGTGCCAGCACTAAACCGGGACAGGGGCTTAGGGAGCAGTACTTC. The variable domain in full, with the rest retrieved from reference TRBV2 and TRBJ2-7, is EPEVTQTPSHQVTQMGQEVILRCVPISNHLYFYWYRQILGQKVEFLVSFYNNEISEKSEIFDDQFSVERPDGSNFTLKIRSTKLEDSAMYFCASTKPGQGLREQYFGPGTRLTVT.

The rearrangement links TRBV28 to TRBJ1-1, with D possibly being TRBD1 (5 bases). CDR3 length: 14 amino acids. The V gene's germline CDR1 is MDHEN and CDR2 SYDVKM. The V gene lost 3 bases and the J gene lost 3 bases, with 11 bases spanning the gap. The DNA for the CDR3 is TGTGCCAGCAGTTTCAGGGTTGGGGACACTGAAGCTTTCTTT. It specifies CASSFRVGDTEAFF.

The V call is TRBV2, the J call TRBJ1-4; D gene uncertain. V lost 7 bases to trimming and J lost 7 bases, with 10 bases between them. Germline assignment: CDR1 SNHLY and CDR2 FYNNEI. The CDR3 spans 12 residues. CDR3 sequence (DNA): TGTGCCAGCACCGAGACGGGTGAAAAACTGTTTTTT. It translates to CASTETGEKLFF.

The V call is TRBV7-9, the J call TRBJ1-1; D is unclear. Looked up from germline, CDR1 is SEHNR and CDR2 is FQNEAQ (reference sequence). The CDR3 has 12 residues. V was cut by 6 bases and J by 6 bases, with 11 bases left in between. CDR3 DNA sequence: TGTGCCAGCAGGAGGAGTTGGGCTGAAGCTTTCTTT. It translates to CASRRSWAEAFF.

The chain employs TRBV9 and TRBJ2-7; the match to TRBD1 covers 9 bases. This CDR3 has 15 amino acids. The germline CDR1 and CDR2 sequences are SGDLS and YYNGEE. Trimming at V came to 4 bases and at J to 4 bases, leaving 9 bases not matched to a gene. CDR3 sequence (DNA): TGTGCCAGCAGCCCCGGGACAGGGAGAATGTACGAGCAGTACTTC. Amino acids: CASSPGTGRMYEQYF.